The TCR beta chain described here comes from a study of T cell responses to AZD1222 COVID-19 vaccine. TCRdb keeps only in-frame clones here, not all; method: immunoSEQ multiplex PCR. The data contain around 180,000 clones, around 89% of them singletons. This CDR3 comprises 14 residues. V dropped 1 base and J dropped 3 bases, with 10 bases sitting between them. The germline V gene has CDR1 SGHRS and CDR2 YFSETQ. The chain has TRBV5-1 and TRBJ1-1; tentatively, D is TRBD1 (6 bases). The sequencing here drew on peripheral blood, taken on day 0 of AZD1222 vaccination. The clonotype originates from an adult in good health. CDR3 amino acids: CASSLTGRDTEAFF. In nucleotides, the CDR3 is TGCGCCAGCAGCTTGACAGGGAGGGACACTGAAGCTTTCTTT.